This T cell receptor beta chain was identified during a study of shared clonotypes between healthy human individuals. Study as a whole: Used for every donor were three CD4 naive, three CD4 memory, two CD8 naive and one CD8 memory plate. Study results and limitations: The expectation was that sequencing depth would affect clonotype sharing among donors. About 5% of naive CD4 clonotypes were shared across four donors.

With respect to this clone: Its antigen is not identified.

In the sorted-subset replicate PCRs, 200 ng DNA, 25,000 to 30,000 T cell genomes, was used. The method was immunoSEQ multiplex PCR; TCRdb's version includes in-frame clones alone and lacks a portion of them. The repertoire includes roughly 1,500,000 clones, 98% of them detected once, and 0.4% to 0.55% sits in the top ten. Trimming removed 2 bases from V and 3 bases from J; junction bases left unmatched: 11. Germline values: CDR1 GTSNPN, CDR2 SVGIG (reference sequence). CDR3 size: 16 residues. What was sequenced was naive CD4+ T cells sorted from blood. Noted subset: CD45RA+ positively selected. The chain carries TRBV30 and TRBJ2-7, with 9 bases identical to TRBD2. This TCR came from a young man in good health. The CDR3 loop is CAWSPSGGFSFYEQYF. The DNA of the CDR3 is TGTGCCTGGAGTCCCAGCGGGGGGTTCTCTTTCTACGAGCAGTACTTC.